The 18 T cell receptor beta chains below were found in one sample sequenced in a study of T cells in Graves' hyperthyroidism and ophthalmopathy. The CDR3 regions of TCR beta were amplified from RNA transcripts. The HTBI primer set served for first-round RT-PCR of the TCR CDR3. TCRdb passed the multiplex PCR reads through MiXCR, listing each CDR3 protein once. The sample yields under 450,000 distinct CDR3 sequences, approximately 14% seen once. Sequencing input: blood. These receptors originate from a woman aged 18 to 35 with Graves' hyperthyroidism.

The rearrangement links TRBV27 to TRBJ1-6, with TRBD1 as a possible D gene (5 bases). Trimming removed 2 bases at V and 3 bases at J, with 8 bases between. The CDR3 contains 15 residues. Germline CDR1 is MNHEY and CDR2 is SMNVEV (reference sequence). The CDR3 is CASSLDRGYNSPLHF. The CDR3, as DNA: TGTGCCAGCAGTTTAGATAGGGGCTATAATTCACCCCTCCACTTT.

V and J are TRBV27 and TRBJ1-1; D not resolved. Trimming pared 5 bases from V and 4 bases from J, leaving 17 bases between. Germline CDR1 reads MNHEY; CDR2 reads SMNVEV (reference sequence). The CDR3 loop spans 15 amino acids. The CDR3 region has the DNA TGTGCCAGCAGTGGAACAAGTAGAGGCGGCACTGAAGCTTTCTTT. As protein: CASSGTSRGGTEAFF.

This clonotype appeared many times. V is TRBV6-5 and J is TRBJ2-7; possibly TRBD1 for D (6 bases). V was trimmed by 2 bases and J by 1 base, leaving 6 bases between them. Germline-derived CDR1 and CDR2 are MNHEY and SVGAGI. This CDR3 is built from 13 residues. Here the CDR3 reads CASSYRGSYEQYF. The CDR3 DNA sequence: TGTGCCAGCAGTTACAGGGGGTCCTACGAGCAGTACTTC.

A remark on this clonotype: The junction does not match germline at one end; this may be a read error. The chain uses TRBV5-1 and TRBJ1-2; 10 bases line up with TRBD1. The CDR3 loop spans 15 amino acids. Germline lookup yields CDR1 SGHRS and CDR2 YFSETQ. For the CDR3, the DNA is TGTGCCAGCAGCCCGGCGACAGGGGGCGCCTATGGCTACACCTTC. Protein product: CASSPATGGAYGYTF. Drawing the rest from reference TRBV5-1 and TRBJ1-2, the complete variable domain is KAGVTQTPRYLIKTRGQQVTLSCSPISGHRSVSWYQQTPGQGLQFLFEYFSETQRNKGNFPGRFSGRQFSNSRSEMNVSTLELGDSALYLCASSPATGGAYGYTFGSGTRLTVV.

This clonotype occurred a few times. The rearrangement links TRBV7-6 to TRBJ2-7; 8 bases are shared with TRBD2. This CDR3 region has 19 residues. The germline V gene has CDR1 SGHVS and CDR2 FNYEAQ. The V gene end was trimmed by 5 bases and the J gene end by 4 bases; junction bases not matched to a gene: 22. The DNA for the CDR3 is TGTGCCAGCAGCCCCAGCGCGAGCGGGAGAGGGTGGAAAGTTTACGAGCAGTACTTC. Translating gives CASSPSASGRGWKVYEQYF.

V and J are TRBV14 and TRBJ2-1; 9 bases are a match to TRBD2. The CDR3 is 16 amino acids. Trimming cost V 5 bases and J 8 bases; bases outside gene matches: 13. Germline CDR1 reads SGHDN; CDR2 reads FVKESK. In DNA, the CDR3 is TGTGCCAGCAGCGTAGATGGTAGCGGGAGCAAAGATGAGCAGTTCTTC. It encodes CASSVDGSGSKDEQFF.

This clonotype was found many times. The chain combines TRBV20-1 with TRBJ1-4, with D possibly being TRBD1 (5 bases). The V gene lost 1 base and the J gene lost 5 bases, with 17 bases spanning the gap. CDR1 is DFQATT, CDR2 SNEGSKA, per germline (reference sequence). CDR3 length: 16 amino acids. In DNA form, the CDR3 reads TGCAGTGCTAGAGCCCCCGCGGCCAGGGCCAATGAAAAACTGTTTTTT. Translated: CSARAPAARANEKLFF.

This clonotype was detected only a few times. This sequence joins TRBV27 and TRBJ1-2, with 10 bases that match TRBD1. With 8 bases clipped from V and 5 bases from J, the junction kept 8 bases outside the gene matches. Germline V gene data show CDR1 as MNHEY and CDR2 as SMNVEV (reference sequence). The CDR3 contains 14 residues. CDR3 residues: CASAPDRGLYGYTF. The CDR3 bases are TGTGCCAGCGCACCCGACAGGGGGCTTTATGGCTACACCTTC.

This clonotype was seen a handful of times. The rearrangement links TRBV6-2 or TRBV6-3 to TRBJ2-7, with TRBD2 as a possible D gene (6 bases). V lost 0 bases and J 5 bases, leaving 11 bases between the germline ends. The CDR3 has 14 amino acids. Germline V CDR1 and CDR2: MNHEY, SVGEGT. In DNA form, the CDR3 reads TGTGCCAGCAGTTACTCGAACGGGGGAAACGAGCAGTACTTC. Its translation is CASSYSNGGNEQYF.

The J gene is TRBJ2-7, the V gene TRBV7-9; the D is unclear. CDR3 size: 12 residues. Trimming took off 3 bases at V and 4 bases at J, with 7 bases between the two ends. Germline V CDR1 and CDR2: SEHNR, FQNEAQ (reference sequence). The CDR3 here is CASSFTEYEQYF. In DNA form, the CDR3 reads TGTGCCAGCAGCTTTACAGAATACGAGCAGTACTTC.

This clonotype was detected many times. The rearrangement joins TRBV10-3 to TRBJ2-6; D might be TRBD1 or TRBD2, each matching 5 bases. The length of the CDR3 is 15 residues. Germline-derived CDR1 and CDR2 are ENHRY and SYGVKD. V shed 0 bases and J shed 2 bases, with 5 bases lying between them. The CDR3 DNA follows: TGTGCCATCAGTGAGTCGGGACCTGGGGCCAACGTCCTGACTTTC. Translated: CAISESGPGANVLTF.

This chain connects TRBV3-1 to TRBJ1-4; no clear D gene. Germline lookup yields CDR1 LGHDT and CDR2 YNNKEL (reference sequence). V was trimmed by 6 bases and J by 0 bases, leaving 11 bases between them. This CDR3 has 15 residues. CDR3 protein: CASRTEQATNEKLFF. The CDR3 nucleotides are TGTGCCAGCAGGACCGAGCAAGCAACTAATGAAAAACTGTTTTTT.

This clonotype was observed many times. The CDR3 DNA reads as TGCAGTGCTCTCCCGGGGGGGGACAATGAGCAGTTCTTC. Translation gives CSALPGGDNEQFF. The chain recombines TRBV20-1 with TRBJ2-1; 8 bases match TRBD2. Germline V gives CDR1 DFQATT, CDR2 SNEGSKA (reference sequence). The CDR3 runs to 13 residues. Losses at the gene ends were 5 bases for V and 5 bases for J; bases not matched to a gene: 5.

This clonotype occurred many times. V is TRBV2 and J is TRBJ2-5; D perhaps matches TRBD2 (5 bases). Trimming left V 2 bases short and J 3 bases short, with 10 bases between. Germline lookup yields CDR1 SNHLY and CDR2 FYNNEI. The CDR3 is made up of 14 amino acids. CDR3 in amino acids: CASSESNSEETQYF. CDR3 coding DNA: TGTGCCAGCAGTGAAAGTAATAGCGAAGAGACCCAGTACTTC.

At least ten counts were recorded for this clonotype. The rearrangement joins TRBV28 to TRBJ2-1; 12 nucleotides match TRBD2. The CDR3 extends over 15 amino acids. Germline V CDR1 and CDR2: MDHEN, SYDVKM. J lost 6 bases, V lost 6 bases, and 6 bases had no gene match. DNA for the CDR3: TGTGCCAGCAGCTCTAGCGGGGGGGCGAGCAATGAGCAGTTCTTC. Encoded protein: CASSSSGGASNEQFF.

The V gene is TRBV6-4, the J gene TRBJ2-3; perhaps TRBD1 as D (6 bases). The CDR3 contains 14 residues. V was shortened by 5 bases and J by 5 bases, with 14 bases between the two germline ends. Germline-derived CDR1 and CDR2 are MRHNA and SNTAGT. CDR3 protein: CASSPGVSGDTQYF. The CDR3 nucleotides read TGTGCCAGCAGTCCAGGGGTTTCAGGAGATACGCAGTATTTT.

Only a few counts were recorded for this clonotype. The chain recombines TRBV2 with TRBJ1-2; D gene ambiguous. The CDR3 totals 12 residues. Trimming cost V 4 bases and J 8 bases, with 11 bases left between them. Germline V CDR1 and CDR2: SNHLY, FYNNEI. This CDR3 reads CASSGSEGGYTF. Written as DNA, the CDR3 is TGTGCCAGCAGTGGATCCGAGGGCGGCTACACCTTC.

In this sample, this clonotype turned up many times. V and J are TRBV12-3 or TRBV12-4 and TRBJ2-3; 10 positions match TRBD1. CDR3 size: 15 residues. Trimming took 1 base from V and 3 from J; bases not matched to a gene: 1. CDR3 residues: CASSLGTGGTDTQYF. For the CDR3, the DNA is TGTGCCAGCAGTTTAGGGACAGGGGGTACAGATACGCAGTATTTT.